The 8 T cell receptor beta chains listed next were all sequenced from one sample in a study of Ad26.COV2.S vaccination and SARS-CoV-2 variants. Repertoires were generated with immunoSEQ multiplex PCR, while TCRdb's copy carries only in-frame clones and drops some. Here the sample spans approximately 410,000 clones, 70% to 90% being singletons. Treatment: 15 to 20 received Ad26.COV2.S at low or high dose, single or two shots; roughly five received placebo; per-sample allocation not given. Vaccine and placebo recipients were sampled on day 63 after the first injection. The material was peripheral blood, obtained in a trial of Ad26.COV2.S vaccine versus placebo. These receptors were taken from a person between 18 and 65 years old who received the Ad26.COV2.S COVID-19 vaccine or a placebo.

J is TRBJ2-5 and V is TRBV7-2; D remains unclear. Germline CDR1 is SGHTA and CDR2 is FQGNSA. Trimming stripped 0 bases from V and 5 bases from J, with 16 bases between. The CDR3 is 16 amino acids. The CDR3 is CASSLAAQVSRETQYF. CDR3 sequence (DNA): TGTGCCAGCAGCTTAGCAGCCCAGGTATCTCGGGAGACCCAGTACTTC.

The CDR3 sequence: CASSQSLANSYNEQFF. The CDR3 DNA sequence: TGCGCCAGCAGCCAATCACTAGCGAACTCCTACAATGAGCAGTTCTTC. The chain links TRBV4-3 to TRBJ2-1; TRBD2 aligns across 7 bases. CDR1 is LGHNA and CDR2 is YSLEER in the germline V gene. The V gene end was trimmed by 2 bases and the J gene end by 0 bases; junction bases not matched to a gene: 4. CDR3 size: 16 residues.

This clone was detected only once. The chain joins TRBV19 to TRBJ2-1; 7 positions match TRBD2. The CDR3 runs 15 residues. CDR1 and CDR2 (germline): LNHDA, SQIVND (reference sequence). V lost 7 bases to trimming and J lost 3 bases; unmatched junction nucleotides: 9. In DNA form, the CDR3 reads TGTGCCAGTACCCCGATGTCGGGGGGCTACAATGAGCAGTTCTTC. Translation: CASTPMSGGYNEQFF. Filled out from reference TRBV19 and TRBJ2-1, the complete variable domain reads DGGITQSPKYLFRKEGQNVTLSCEQNLNHDAMYWYRQDPGQGLRLIYYSQIVNDFQKGDIAEGYSVSREKKESFPLTVTSAQKNPTAFYLCASTPMSGGYNEQFFGPGTRLTVL.

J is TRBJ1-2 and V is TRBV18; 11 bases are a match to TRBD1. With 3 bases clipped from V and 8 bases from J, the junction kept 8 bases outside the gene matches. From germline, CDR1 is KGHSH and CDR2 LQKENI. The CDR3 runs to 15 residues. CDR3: CASSPDGQGARGYTF. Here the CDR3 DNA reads TGTGCCAGCTCACCGGACGGACAGGGGGCAAGAGGCTACACCTTC.

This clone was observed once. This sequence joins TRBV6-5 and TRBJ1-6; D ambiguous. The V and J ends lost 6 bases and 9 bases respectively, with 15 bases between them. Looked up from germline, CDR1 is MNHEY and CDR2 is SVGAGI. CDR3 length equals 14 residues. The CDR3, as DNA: TGTGCCAGCAGCCCGACGGCCCCGAGTTCACCCCTCCACTTT. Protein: CASSPTAPSSPLHF.

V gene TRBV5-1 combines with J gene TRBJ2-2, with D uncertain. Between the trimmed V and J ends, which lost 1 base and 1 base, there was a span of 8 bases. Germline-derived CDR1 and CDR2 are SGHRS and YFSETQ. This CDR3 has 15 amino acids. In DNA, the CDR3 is TGCGCCAGCAGCTTGATCGGCCTGAACACCGGGGAGCTGTTTTTT. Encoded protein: CASSLIGLNTGELFF.

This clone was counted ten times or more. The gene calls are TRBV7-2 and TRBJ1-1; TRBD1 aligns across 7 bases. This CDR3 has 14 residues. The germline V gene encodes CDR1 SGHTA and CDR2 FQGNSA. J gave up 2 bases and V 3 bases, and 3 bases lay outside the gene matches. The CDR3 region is CASSFGQVNTEAFF. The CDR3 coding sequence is TGTGCCAGCAGCTTCGGACAGGTTAACACTGAAGCTTTCTTT.

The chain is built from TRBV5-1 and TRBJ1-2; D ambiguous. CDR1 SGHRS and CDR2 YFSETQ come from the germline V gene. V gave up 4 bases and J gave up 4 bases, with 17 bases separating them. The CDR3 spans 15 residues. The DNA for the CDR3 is TGCGCCAGCAGCCTAGAGCCGGACCGTATCTATGGCTACACCTTC. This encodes CASSLEPDRIYGYTF.